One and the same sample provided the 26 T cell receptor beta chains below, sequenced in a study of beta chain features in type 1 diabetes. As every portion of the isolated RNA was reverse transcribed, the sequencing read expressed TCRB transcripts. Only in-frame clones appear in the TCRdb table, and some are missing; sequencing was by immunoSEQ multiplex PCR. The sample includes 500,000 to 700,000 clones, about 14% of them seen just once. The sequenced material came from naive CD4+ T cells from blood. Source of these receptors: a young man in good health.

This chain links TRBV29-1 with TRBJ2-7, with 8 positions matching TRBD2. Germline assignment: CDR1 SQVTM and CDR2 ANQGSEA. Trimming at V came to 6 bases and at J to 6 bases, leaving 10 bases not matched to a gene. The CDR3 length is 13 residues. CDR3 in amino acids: CSVAGLDRGEQYF. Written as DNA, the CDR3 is TGCAGCGTGGCGGGACTAGACAGAGGCGAGCAGTACTTC.

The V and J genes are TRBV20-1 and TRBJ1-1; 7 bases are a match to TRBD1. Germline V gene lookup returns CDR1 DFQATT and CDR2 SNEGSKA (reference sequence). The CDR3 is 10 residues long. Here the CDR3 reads CRGQQSEAFF. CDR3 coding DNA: TGCAGGGGACAGCAGTCTGAAGCTTTCTTT.

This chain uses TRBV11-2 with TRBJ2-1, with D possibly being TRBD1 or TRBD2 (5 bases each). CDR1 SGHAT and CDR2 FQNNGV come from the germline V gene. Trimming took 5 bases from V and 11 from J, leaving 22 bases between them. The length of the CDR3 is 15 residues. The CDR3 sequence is CASSPRVGPAIQQFF. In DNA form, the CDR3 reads TGTGCCAGCAGCCCACGGGTGGGACCGGCAATTCAGCAGTTCTTC.

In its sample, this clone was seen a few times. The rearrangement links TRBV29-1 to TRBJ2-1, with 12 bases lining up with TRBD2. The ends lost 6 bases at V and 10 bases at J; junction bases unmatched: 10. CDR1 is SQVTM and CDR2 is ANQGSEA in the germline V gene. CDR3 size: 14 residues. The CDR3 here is CSVNQRLAGDEQFF. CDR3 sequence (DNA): TGCAGCGTCAACCAGCGACTAGCGGGGGACGAGCAGTTCTTC.

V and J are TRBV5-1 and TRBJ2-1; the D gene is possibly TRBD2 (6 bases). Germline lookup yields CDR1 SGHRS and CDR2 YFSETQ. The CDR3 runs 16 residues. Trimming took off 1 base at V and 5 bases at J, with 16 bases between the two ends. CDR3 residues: CASSLWGRGADNEQFF. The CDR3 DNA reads TGCGCCAGCAGCTTGTGGGGCCGCGGGGCGGACAATGAGCAGTTCTTC.

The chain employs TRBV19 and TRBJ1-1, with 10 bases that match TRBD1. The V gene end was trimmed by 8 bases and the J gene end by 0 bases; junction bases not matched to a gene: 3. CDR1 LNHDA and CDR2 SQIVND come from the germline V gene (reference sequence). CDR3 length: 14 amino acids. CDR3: CASLGTGVNTEAFF. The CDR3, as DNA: TGTGCCAGTCTCGGGACAGGGGTGAACACTGAAGCTTTCTTT.

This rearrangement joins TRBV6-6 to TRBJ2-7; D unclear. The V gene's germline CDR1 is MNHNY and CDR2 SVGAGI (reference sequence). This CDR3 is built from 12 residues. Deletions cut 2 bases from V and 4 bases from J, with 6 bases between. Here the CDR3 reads CASSYLDYEQYF. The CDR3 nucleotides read TGTGCCAGCAGTTACCTCGATTACGAGCAGTACTTC.

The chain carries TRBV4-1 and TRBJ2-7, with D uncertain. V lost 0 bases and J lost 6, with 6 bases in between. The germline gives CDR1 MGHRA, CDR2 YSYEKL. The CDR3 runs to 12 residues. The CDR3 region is CASSQDLGEQYF. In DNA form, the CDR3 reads TGCGCCAGCAGCCAAGATCTAGGCGAGCAGTACTTC.

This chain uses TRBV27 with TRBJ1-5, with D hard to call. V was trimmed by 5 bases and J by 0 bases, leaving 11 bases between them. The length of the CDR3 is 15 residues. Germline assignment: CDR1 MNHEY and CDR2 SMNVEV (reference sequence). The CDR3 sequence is CASSPGRNSNQPQHF. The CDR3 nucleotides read TGTGCCAGCAGTCCTGGACGGAATAGCAATCAGCCCCAGCATTTT.

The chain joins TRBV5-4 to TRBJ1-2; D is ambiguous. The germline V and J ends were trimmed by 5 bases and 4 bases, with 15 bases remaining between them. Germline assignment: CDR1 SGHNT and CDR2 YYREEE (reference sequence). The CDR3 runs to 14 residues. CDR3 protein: CASSPRTDRYGYTF. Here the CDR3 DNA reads TGTGCCAGCAGTCCGCGGACGGACCGCTATGGCTACACCTTC.

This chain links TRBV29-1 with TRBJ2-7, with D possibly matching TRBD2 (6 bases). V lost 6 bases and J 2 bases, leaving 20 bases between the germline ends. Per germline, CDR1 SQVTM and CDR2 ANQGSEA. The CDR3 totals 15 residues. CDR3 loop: CSVLPGSGEAYEQYF. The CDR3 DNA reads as TGCAGCGTCCTCCCAGGGTCGGGGGAGGCCTACGAGCAGTACTTC.

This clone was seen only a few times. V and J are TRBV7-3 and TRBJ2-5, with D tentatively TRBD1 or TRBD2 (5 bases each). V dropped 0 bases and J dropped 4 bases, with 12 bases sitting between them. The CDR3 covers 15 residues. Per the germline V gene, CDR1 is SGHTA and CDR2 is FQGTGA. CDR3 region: CASSLTYGGAETQYF. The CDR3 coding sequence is TGTGCCAGCAGCTTAACCTATGGGGGTGCAGAGACCCAGTACTTC.

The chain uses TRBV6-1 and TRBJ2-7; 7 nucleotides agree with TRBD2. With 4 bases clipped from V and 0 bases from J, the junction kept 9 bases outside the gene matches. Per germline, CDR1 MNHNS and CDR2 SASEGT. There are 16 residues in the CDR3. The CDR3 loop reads CASSASLATSSYEQYF. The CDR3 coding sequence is TGTGCCAGCAGTGCCTCACTAGCGACGAGCTCCTACGAGCAGTACTTC.

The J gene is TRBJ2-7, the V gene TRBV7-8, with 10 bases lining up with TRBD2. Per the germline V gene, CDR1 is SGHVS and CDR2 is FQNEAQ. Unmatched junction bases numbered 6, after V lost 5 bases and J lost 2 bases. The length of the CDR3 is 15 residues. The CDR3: CASSEREGSPYEQYF. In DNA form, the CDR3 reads TGTGCCAGCAGCGAGCGGGAGGGATCACCCTACGAGCAGTACTTC.

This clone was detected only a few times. The CDR3 sequence: CSVRLGSAGTEQFF. CDR3 bases: TGCAGCGTACGTCTAGGTAGCGCCGGCACTGAGCAGTTCTTC. The chain couples TRBV29-1 to TRBJ2-1; tentative D call: TRBD2 (5 bases). The CDR3 spans 14 residues. Germline V gives CDR1 SQVTM, CDR2 ANQGSEA. Trimming took off 6 bases at V and 9 bases at J, with 21 bases between the two ends.

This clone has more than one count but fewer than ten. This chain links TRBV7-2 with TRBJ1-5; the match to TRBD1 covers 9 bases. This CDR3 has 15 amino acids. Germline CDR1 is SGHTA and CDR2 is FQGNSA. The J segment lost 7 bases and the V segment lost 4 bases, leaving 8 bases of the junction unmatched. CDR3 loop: CASSSQGALGQPQHF. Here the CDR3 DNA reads TGTGCCAGCAGCTCACAGGGGGCGCTGGGGCAGCCCCAGCATTTT.

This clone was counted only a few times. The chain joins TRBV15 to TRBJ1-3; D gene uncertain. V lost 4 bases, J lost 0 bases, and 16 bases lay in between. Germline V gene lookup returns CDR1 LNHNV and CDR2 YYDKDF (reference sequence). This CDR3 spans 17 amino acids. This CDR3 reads CATSKTRTPYSGNTIYF. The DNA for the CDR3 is TGTGCCACCAGCAAGACCCGAACCCCTTACTCTGGAAACACCATATATTTT.

The CDR3 protein is CAISEHGGAEQYF. The CDR3 DNA is TGTGCCATCAGCGAACACGGAGGAGCCGAGCAGTACTTC. The chain uses TRBV10-3 and TRBJ2-7, with D perhaps TRBD2 (5 bases). The CDR3 totals 13 residues. V was trimmed by 6 bases and J by 6 bases, leaving 15 bases between them. Germline CDR1 ENHRY, CDR2 SYGVKD.

CDR3 region: CASNQGVDTQYF. The CDR3 DNA reads TGCGCCAGCAATCAGGGTGTGGATACGCAGTATTTT. The genes are TRBV5-1 and TRBJ2-3; a possible D gene is TRBD1 (5 bases). Per germline, CDR1 SGHRS and CDR2 YFSETQ. V dropped 6 bases and J dropped 6 bases, with 11 bases sitting between them. The CDR3 loop spans 12 amino acids. The whole variable domain, filled in from reference TRBV5-1 and TRBJ2-3, reads KAGVTQTPRYLIKTRGQQVTLSCSPISGHRSVSWYQQTPGQGLQFLFEYFSETQRNKGNFPGRFSGRQFSNSRSEMNVSTLELGDSALYLCASNQGVDTQYFGPGTRLTVL.

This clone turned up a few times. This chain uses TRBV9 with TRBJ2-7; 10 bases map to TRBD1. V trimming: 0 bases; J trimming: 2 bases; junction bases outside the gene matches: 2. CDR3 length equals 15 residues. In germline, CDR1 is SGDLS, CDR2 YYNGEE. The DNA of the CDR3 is TGTGCCAGCAGCGTAGCTGGGACAGGGGCCTACGAGCAGTACTTC. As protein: CASSVAGTGAYEQYF.

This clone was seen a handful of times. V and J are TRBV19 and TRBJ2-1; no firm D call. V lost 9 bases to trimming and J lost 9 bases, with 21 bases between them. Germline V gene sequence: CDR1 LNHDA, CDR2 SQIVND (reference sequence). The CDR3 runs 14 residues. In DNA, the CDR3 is TGTGCCAGCAAGAATGGCCCATCGGGTATTGAGCAGTTCTTC. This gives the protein CASKNGPSGIEQFF.

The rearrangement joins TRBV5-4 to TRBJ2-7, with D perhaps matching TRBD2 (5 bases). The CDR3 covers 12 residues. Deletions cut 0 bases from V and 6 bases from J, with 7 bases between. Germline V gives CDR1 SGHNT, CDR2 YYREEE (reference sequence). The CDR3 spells CASSLDEGEQYF. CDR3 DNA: TGTGCCAGCAGCTTGGATGAGGGCGAGCAGTACTTC. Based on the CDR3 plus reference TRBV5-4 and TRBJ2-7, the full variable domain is ETGVTQSPTHLIKTRGQQVTLRCSSQSGHNTVSWYQQALGQGPQFIFQYYREEENGRGNFPPRFSGLQFPNYSSELNVNALELDDSALYLCASSLDEGEQYFGPGTRLTVT.

The CDR3 DNA is TGTGCCAGCAGCCCCGTATGGGGCAATCAGCCCCAGCATTTT. Residues: CASSPVWGNQPQHF. The chain links TRBV5-8 to TRBJ1-5, with D uncertain. Germline CDR1 reads SGHTS; CDR2 reads YDEGEE. The V end was cut by 4 bases, the J end by 2 bases, with 10 bases between. The CDR3 covers 14 residues. Using reference TRBV5-8 and TRBJ1-5 for the parts outside the CDR3, the full variable domain is EAGVTQSPTHLIKTRGQQATLRCSPISGHTSVYWYQQALGLGLQFLLWYDEGEERNRGNFPPRFSGRQFPNYSSELNVNALELEDSALYLCASSPVWGNQPQHFGDGTRLSIL.

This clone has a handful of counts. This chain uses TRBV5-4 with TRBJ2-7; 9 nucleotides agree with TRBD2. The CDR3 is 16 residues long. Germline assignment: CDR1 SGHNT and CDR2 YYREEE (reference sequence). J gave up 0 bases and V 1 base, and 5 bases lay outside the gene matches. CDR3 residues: CASSLMLAGSSYEQYF. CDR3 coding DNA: TGTGCCAGCAGCTTGATGCTAGCGGGGAGCTCCTACGAGCAGTACTTC.

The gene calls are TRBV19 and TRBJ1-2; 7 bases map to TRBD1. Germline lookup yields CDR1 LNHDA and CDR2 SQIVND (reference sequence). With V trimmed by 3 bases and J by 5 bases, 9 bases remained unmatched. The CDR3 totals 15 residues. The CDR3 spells CASSISSGGWYGYTF. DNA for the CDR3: TGTGCCAGTAGTATCTCGTCAGGGGGGTGGTATGGCTACACCTTC.

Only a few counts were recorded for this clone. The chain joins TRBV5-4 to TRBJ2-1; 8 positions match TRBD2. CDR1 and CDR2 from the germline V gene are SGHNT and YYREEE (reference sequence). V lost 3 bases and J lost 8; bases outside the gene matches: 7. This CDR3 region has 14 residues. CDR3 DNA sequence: TGTGCCAGCAGCTCCTCCGGGACTAGGGATGAGCAGTTCTTC. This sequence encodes CASSSSGTRDEQFF. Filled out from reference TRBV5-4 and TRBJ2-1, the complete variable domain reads ETGVTQSPTHLIKTRGQQVTLRCSSQSGHNTVSWYQQALGQGPQFIFQYYREEENGRGNFPPRFSGLQFPNYSSELNVNALELDDSALYLCASSSSGTRDEQFFGPGTRLTVL.